The T cell receptor beta chain under discussion was sequenced for a study of T-cell reconstitution after alpha-beta-depleted transplantation in children. Findings and limits, study-wide: Elevated TCRbeta diversity at day 60 was traced, in some patients, to surviving recipient T cells and thymic progenitors. Newly produced T cells mostly accounted for T-cell counts and diversity one year post-transplant. Several hundred expanded graft clones reportedly gave rise to the alpha-beta T cells present about two months after transplant.

The CDR3 extends over 16 amino acids. Germline assignment: CDR1 SGHRS and CDR2 YFSETQ. Trimming cost V 1 base and J 3 bases, with 14 bases left between them. This clonotype was seen repeatedly, ten times or more. Its antigen is undetermined. Preparing the TCRbeta library involved the use of unique molecular identifiers. TCRdb reprocessed the PCR reads via MiXCR and lists one record per CDR3 protein. The repertoire holds about 640,000 distinct CDR3 sequences, with 10% to 15% as singletons. Sequencing was performed on PBMCs, mostly from graft donor cells, taken 360 days after TCRalphabeta/CD19-depleted stem cell transplant. The source is a male patient between 10 and 17 years old who had a stem cell transplant for acute myeloid leukemia, so the T cells may come from the graft donor. This sequence joins TRBV5-1 and TRBJ2-1; D gene uncertain. In DNA form, the CDR3 reads TGCGCCAGCAGCTTGTTAGGAACTACCAACTACAATGAGCAGTTCTTC. This sequence encodes CASSLLGTTNYNEQFF.